Presented here are 14 T cell receptor beta chains from one specimen sequenced in a study of CD8 T cells in Susac syndrome. RNA in amounts of about 0.5 to 1 ug was reverse transcribed with random hexamers. TCRdb analysed the immunoSEQ multiplex PCR reads with MiXCR anew, one entry per CDR3 protein. The repertoire holds around 190,000 distinct CDR3 sequences, about 95% seen once, with around 0.093% in the top ten. The sequencing sample was made of CD4+ T cells from PBMCs. These TCRs come from a human donor in good health.

The chain has TRBV29-1 and TRBJ2-4; 7 bases align to TRBD1. The CDR3 contains 13 residues. Germline-derived CDR1 and CDR2 are SQVTM and ANQGSEA. The V segment lost 7 bases and the J segment 5 bases; nucleotides outside the gene matches: 8. CDR3 coding DNA: TGCAGCGCCCATCGGGACAGCCAAAACATTCAGTACTTC. This encodes CSAHRDSQNIQYF.

The chain combines TRBV20-1 with TRBJ1-4; the D is unclear. Trimming took 5 bases from V and 3 from J, leaving 13 bases between them. CDR1 and CDR2 (germline): DFQATT, SNEGSKA (reference sequence). CDR3 length: 14 amino acids. The CDR3 loop reads CSALSQEANEKLFF. The CDR3 region has the DNA TGCAGTGCTCTTAGCCAGGAGGCTAATGAAAAACTGTTTTTT.

The rearrangement uses TRBV7-3 and TRBJ2-2; D ambiguous. Per the germline V gene, CDR1 is SGHTA and CDR2 is FQGTGA. Trimming pared 0 bases from V and 5 bases from J, leaving 7 bases between. CDR3 size: 14 residues. CDR3: CASSLTLGTGELFF. CDR3 bases: TGTGCCAGCAGCTTAACGTTAGGGACCGGGGAGCTGTTTTTT.

The chain has TRBV24-1 and TRBJ2-3; TRBD2 matches at 13 bases. The ends lost 1 base at V and 1 base at J; junction bases unmatched: 1. The CDR3 covers 17 residues. CDR1 is KGHDR, CDR2 SFDVKD, per germline. Written as DNA, the CDR3 is TGTGCCACCAGTGATTTCGGACTAGCGGGGGGCACAGATACGCAGTATTTT. As protein: CATSDFGLAGGTDTQYF.

The rearrangement joins TRBV11-2 to TRBJ2-5; D is possibly TRBD1 (5 bases). Germline lookup yields CDR1 SGHAT and CDR2 FQNNGV. V lost 6 bases and J 5 bases, leaving 16 bases between the germline ends. The CDR3 runs to 14 residues. CDR3 coding DNA: TGTGCCAGCAGGGACACGCAGGGTGGGGAGACCCAGTACTTC. Amino acids: CASRDTQGGETQYF.

The chain carries TRBV29-1 and TRBJ1-1, with D hard to call. Germline V gene sequence: CDR1 SQVTM, CDR2 ANQGSEA. V was trimmed by 1 base and J by 1 base, leaving 4 bases between them. The CDR3 is made up of 12 amino acids. The CDR3 protein is CSVEGRNTEAFF. The DNA of the CDR3 is TGCAGCGTTGAAGGCAGGAACACTGAAGCTTTCTTT.

The chain carries TRBV20-1 and TRBJ2-3, with 8 bases lining up with TRBD1. The V and J ends lost 0 bases and 4 bases, in that order; junction bases with no gene match: 9. Germline lookup yields CDR1 DFQATT and CDR2 SNEGSKA (reference sequence). The CDR3 spans 16 residues. The CDR3 sequence: CSAREFTGQGSDTQYF. CDR3 coding DNA: TGCAGTGCTAGAGAGTTTACCGGACAGGGATCAGATACGCAGTATTTT.

The V call is TRBV4-3, the J call TRBJ1-5; D ambiguous. V was trimmed by 0 bases and J by 5 bases, leaving 11 bases between them. Germline V gives CDR1 LGHNA, CDR2 YSLEER. CDR3 size: 15 residues. The CDR3 protein is CASSQDSLGYQPQHF. The CDR3 DNA reads as TGCGCCAGCAGCCAAGACTCCCTGGGTTATCAGCCCCAGCATTTT.

This chain uses TRBV9 with TRBJ2-2; the match to TRBD1 covers 9 bases. This CDR3 has 16 amino acids. V was pared by 0 bases and J by 5 bases, with 5 bases of the junction left unmatched. Germline CDR1 and CDR2: SGDLS and YYNGEE. CDR3 in DNA: TGTGCCAGCAGCGTAGTTTCGGGACAGGGAACCGGGGAGCTGTTTTTT. It codes for CASSVVSGQGTGELFF.

The chain combines TRBV20-1 with TRBJ2-7; 7 bases are shared with TRBD1. The CDR3 length is 13 residues. CDR1 and CDR2 (germline): DFQATT, SNEGSKA (reference sequence). The V gene end was trimmed by 1 base and the J gene end by 2 bases; junction bases not matched to a gene: 2. CDR3 in amino acids: CSARADRAYEQYV. The CDR3 DNA is TGCAGTGCTAGAGCCGACAGGGCCTACGAGCAGTACGTC.

The rearrangement links TRBV28 to TRBJ2-7; perhaps TRBD2 as D (6 bases). This CDR3 is 14 amino acids long. The V and J ends lost 5 bases and 3 bases respectively, with 14 bases between them. Germline V gives CDR1 MDHEN, CDR2 SYDVKM. CDR3 residues: CASSSSGGVYEQYV. Here the CDR3 DNA reads TGTGCCAGCAGTAGTAGCGGAGGAGTCTACGAGCAGTACGTC.

The chain has TRBV15 and TRBJ1-5; unclear D gene. The CDR3 is 12 amino acids. Germline lookup yields CDR1 LNHNV and CDR2 YYDKDF (reference sequence). V shed 0 bases and J shed 6 bases, with 3 bases lying between them. In DNA, the CDR3 is TGTGCCACCAGCAGAGATTTTCAGCCCCAGCATTTT. Translating it yields CATSRDFQPQHF. Full variable domain (rest looked up from reference TRBV15 and TRBJ1-5): DAMVIQNPRYQVTQFGKPVTLSCSQTLNHNVMYWYQQKSSQAPKLLFHYYDKDFNNEADTPDNFQSRRPNTSFCFLDIRSPGLGDTAMYLCATSRDFQPQHFGDGTRLSIL.

This chain links TRBV18 with TRBJ1-2; no clear D. CDR1 and CDR2 (germline): KGHSH, LQKENI. This CDR3 is 14 amino acids long. V gave up 5 bases and J gave up 5 bases, with 15 bases separating them. The DNA for the CDR3 is TGTGCCAGCTCAGGGTCCTGGCAGCAATATGGCTACACCTTC. It is translated as CASSGSWQQYGYTF.

The chain is built from TRBV28 and TRBJ2-3, with D possibly being TRBD2 (6 bases). V shed 10 bases and J shed 2 bases, with 13 bases lying between them. CDR1 is MDHEN, CDR2 SYDVKM, per germline. The CDR3 is made up of 13 amino acids. This CDR3 is CATNERVTDTQYF. The CDR3 DNA is TGTGCCACCAATGAGCGGGTCACAGATACGCAGTATTTT.